These T cell receptor beta chains were read from a single sample in a study of CD8+ T cells in alopecia areata. TCRdb keeps only in-frame clones here, not all; method: immunoSEQ multiplex PCR. Of about 180,000 clones in the sample, 53% are singletons; the top ten hold 11%. The source was CD8+ T cells sorted from blood, collected at week 24, from a patient treated with tofacitinib. The receptor set was obtained from a human donor with alopecia areata. The CDR3 runs from the conserved cysteine through the conserved F or W. The D gene is left open where the match is weak. For some rows the clone size is stated as once, few or many, or as a class when expanded; others skip it.

clone_size j_call v_call d_call cdr3_nt cdr3_aa
. TRBJ2-2 TRBV27 . TGTGCCAGCAGTTTAACCCTCACCGGGGAGCTGTTTTTT CASSLTLTGELFF
. TRBJ1-2 TRBV6-6 . TGTGCCAGCAGACGACCCCAGGAATATGGCTACACCTTC CASRRPQEYGYTF
. TRBJ1-2 TRBV13 . TGTGCCAGCAGCTCTAACTATGGCTACACCTTC CASSSNYGYTF
. TRBJ1-2 TRBV19 . TGTGCCAGTAGTACCGGACTTCTGGGCTACACCTTC CASSTGLLGYTF
. TRBJ2-7 TRBV5-1 . TGCGCCAGCAGCTTGGACGGGACCTACGAGCAGTACTTC CASSLDGTYEQYF
few TRBJ2-1 TRBV2 TRBD2 TGTGCCAGCAGTGAAGGACTAGCGGGGGAAGTGGAGCAGTTCTTC CASSEGLAGEVEQFF
. TRBJ1-5 TRBV25-1 . TGTGCCAGCAGCACCTCCGCGTCCCGTCCATGGGAGCCCCAGCATTTT CASSTSASRPWEPQHF
. TRBJ2-5 TRBV9 . TGTGCCAGCAGCGTTGGGGAGCAGTACTTC CASSVGEQYF
. TRBJ1-1 TRBV15 TRBD1 TGTGCCACCACTGTGGACAGGCTAATGAACACTGAAGCTTTCTTT CATTVDRLMNTEAFF
few TRBJ2-2 TRBV6-5 . TGTGCCGCAAAGAGTTCCCTTAGTACCGGGGAGCTGTTTTTT CAAKSSLSTGELFF
. TRBJ2-1 TRBV6-7 TRBD1 TGTGCCAGCAGTTACGGGTCCGGGACAGAGGGAAACAATGAGCAGTTCTTC CASSYGSGTEGNNEQFF
once TRBJ2-1 TRBV30 . TGTGCCTGGAGGTACCCGAGCTCCTACAATGAGCAGTTCTTC CAWRYPSSYNEQFF
few TRBJ2-3 TRBV10-3 . TGTGCCATCAGCGGTAGGACCTCGGATACGCAGTATTTT CAISGRTSDTQYF
. TRBJ1-4 TRBV29-1 . TGCAGCGTTGGTGGAGGGAAAGAAAAACTGTTTTTT CSVGGGKEKLFF
once TRBJ2-5 TRBV2 TRBD2 TGTGCCAGCAGTGAACCGCTAGCGGGGGCCCAAGAGACCCAGTACTTC CASSEPLAGAQETQYF
few TRBJ2-7 TRBV5-6 . TGTGCCAGCAGCTTGAACGGACGGGTCTACGAGCAGTACTTC CASSLNGRVYEQYF
. TRBJ1-1 TRBV19 TRBD1 TGTGCCAGTAGCTCGACAGGGAGCACTGAAGCTTTCTTT CASSSTGSTEAFF
. TRBJ1-5 TRBV6-6 . TGTGCCAGCAGTTACACGCAAGGGGTTCAGCCCCAGCATTTT CASSYTQGVQPQHF
. TRBJ1-1 TRBV27 . TGTGCCAGCAGACTAGCGTGGAGGACTGAAGCTTTCTTT CASRLAWRTEAFF
few TRBJ1-5 TRBV15 . TGTGCCACCAGCAGCCCAAATCAGCCCCAGCATTTT CATSSPNQPQHF
. TRBJ2-1 TRBV2 . TGTGCCAGCCTACCGGGGCCCAATGAGCAGTTCTTC CASLPGPNEQFF
. TRBJ1-5 TRBV11-2 . TGTGCCAGCAGCCCCGATCCGGATCAGCCCCAGCATTTT CASSPDPDQPQHF
. TRBJ1-5 TRBV7-2 . TGTGCCAGCAGCTTAGGTGGGGGCTCCAATCAGCCCCAGCATTTT CASSLGGGSNQPQHF
. TRBJ1-5 TRBV29-1 TRBD1 TGCAGCGTTCCATCCGGGACAGGGGATCAGCCCCAGCATTTT CSVPSGTGDQPQHF
many TRBJ2-5 TRBV7-3 . TGTGCCAGCAGCTCCGGCGGGGCGAAGGAGACCCAGTACTTC CASSSGGAKETQYF
once TRBJ2-7 TRBV15 . TGTGCCACCAGCAGAGATGCGGACTCCTACGAGCAGTACTTC CATSRDADSYEQYF
. TRBJ1-1 TRBV7-9 . TGTGCCAGCGCGGACGGCCACTTGAACACTGAAGCTTTCTTT CASADGHLNTEAFF